Shown below are 22 T cell receptor beta chains from a single sample sequenced in a study of blood T cell repertoires in COVID-19. The assay was immunoSEQ multiplex PCR, and TCRdb's table has in-frame clones only and misses some. The data hold over 85,000 clones, with around 90% observed a single time. The sequencing sample was made of peripheral blood. Every receptor here comes from a man between 65 and 85 years old with acute or convalescent COVID-19.

This chain links TRBV5-1 with TRBJ1-4, with unresolved D. CDR3 length: 17 amino acids. Trimming took off 5 bases at V and 0 bases at J, with 17 bases between the two ends. In germline, CDR1 is SGHRS, CDR2 YFSETQ. As DNA, the CDR3 is TGCGCCAGCAGGACCGGGGAATACGCAGCAACTAATGAAAAACTGTTTTTT. Protein product: CASRTGEYAATNEKLFF. The full variable domain, in which reference TRBV5-1 and TRBJ1-4 provide the parts outside the CDR3, is KAGVTQTPRYLIKTRGQQVTLSCSPISGHRSVSWYQQTPGQGLQFLFEYFSETQRNKGNFPGRFSGRQFSNSRSEMNVSTLELGDSALYLCASRTGEYAATNEKLFFGSGTQLSVL.

The chain uses TRBV3-1 (or the pseudogene TRBV3-2) and TRBJ1-2; TRBD1 matches at 8 bases. CDR1 is LGHDT, CDR2 YNNKEL, per germline (reference sequence). V trimming: 3 bases; J trimming: 8 bases; junction bases outside the gene matches: 11. CDR3 length: 15 residues. Written as DNA, the CDR3 is TGTGCCAGCAGCCACGGACAGGGAAGATTAGGAGGCTACACCTTC. Translation gives CASSHGQGRLGGYTF.

V is TRBV2 and J is TRBJ2-3, with a possible D match to TRBD2 (5 bases). Germline assignment: CDR1 SNHLY and CDR2 FYNNEI. This CDR3 has 15 amino acids. V was clipped by 1 base and J by 0 bases, with 8 bases between them. The DNA of the CDR3 is TGTGCCAGCAGTGAAGGTAGCGCTAGCACAGATACGCAGTATTTT. It encodes CASSEGSASTDTQYF.

The chain is built from TRBV19 and TRBJ2-3, with D tentatively TRBD1 (8 bases). The CDR3 contains 13 residues. Germline values: CDR1 LNHDA, CDR2 SQIVND (reference sequence). V was trimmed by 6 bases and J by 8 bases, leaving 15 bases between them. DNA of the CDR3: TGTGCCAGTAGCTCACAGGGGGGGCTTACGCAGTATTTT. Encoded protein: CASSSQGGLTQYF.

The rearrangement links TRBV10-3 to TRBJ1-2; TRBD1 is a possible D gene (6 bases). This CDR3 region has 16 residues. The ends were cut back, 4 bases at V and 0 bases at J, with 15 bases in the middle. Germline assignment: CDR1 ENHRY and CDR2 SYGVKD. The CDR3 nucleotides read TGTGCCATCAGTGCAGACAGGTTTCCGTCTAACTATGGCTACACCTTC. It encodes CAISADRFPSNYGYTF.

This chain joins TRBV6-5 and TRBJ2-5; D is perhaps TRBD2 (6 bases). The CDR3 loop spans 13 amino acids. CDR1 is MNHEY and CDR2 is SVGAGI in the germline V gene. The germline V and J ends were trimmed by 7 bases and 1 base, with 10 bases remaining between them. CDR3 loop: CASIPAGQETQYF. The CDR3 DNA sequence: TGTGCCAGCATCCCAGCGGGCCAAGAGACCCAGTACTTC.

The gene calls are TRBV7-6 and TRBJ1-3, with 12 bases matching TRBD1. Looked up from germline, CDR1 is SGHVS and CDR2 is FNYEAQ. The CDR3 totals 16 residues. With V trimmed by 4 bases and J by 3 bases, 4 bases remained unmatched. CDR3: CASSSGTGGHGNTIYF. CDR3 nucleotide sequence: TGTGCCAGCAGCTCCGGGACAGGGGGCCATGGAAACACCATATATTTT.

V is TRBV30 and J is TRBJ1-2; 7 bases fit TRBD1. The length of the CDR3 is 14 residues. The V gene's germline CDR1 is GTSNPN and CDR2 SVGIG (reference sequence). V gave up 1 base and J gave up 2 bases; unmatched junction bases: 4. This chain's CDR3 is CAWSGETGNYGYTF. The CDR3 nucleotides read TGTGCCTGGAGTGGAGAGACAGGGAACTATGGCTACACCTTC.

The chain links TRBV12-2 to TRBJ2-2; the table gives TRBD1 as D, unverified against the DNA. TRBV12-2 is given as a pseudogene. The CDR3 loop spans 18 amino acids. The CDR3 here is CASRLRVGTAMNTGELFF. CDR3 bases: TGTGCAAGTCGCTTACGCGTTGGGACAGCCATGAACACCGGGGAGCTGTTTTTT.

CDR3 nucleotides: TGCGCCAGCAGCTGGGACGGGGGCAAAAACATTCAGTACTTC. This encodes CASSWDGGKNIQYF. This chain uses TRBV5-1 with TRBJ2-4; D perhaps matches TRBD2 (6 bases). From germline, CDR1 is SGHRS and CDR2 YFSETQ. The CDR3 sequence is 14 residues long. Trimming stripped 3 bases from V and 3 bases from J, with 10 bases between. Full variable domain (outside the CDR3, taken from reference TRBV5-1 and TRBJ2-4): KAGVTQTPRYLIKTRGQQVTLSCSPISGHRSVSWYQQTPGQGLQFLFEYFSETQRNKGNFPGRFSGRQFSNSRSEMNVSTLELGDSALYLCASSWDGGKNIQYFGAGTRLSVL.

The table lists this clone with a count of one. The chain is built from TRBV5-1 and TRBJ1-4; TRBD1 matches at 7 bases. V dropped 1 base and J dropped 4; count of bases not matched to a gene: 4. Germline loops: CDR1 SGHRS, CDR2 YFSETQ. The CDR3 is 15 amino acids. The CDR3 region is CASSLIQGVNEKLFF. CDR3 nucleotide sequence: TGCGCCAGCAGCTTGATTCAGGGGGTTAATGAAAAACTGTTTTTT.

The CDR3 DNA reads TGCGCCAGGCCCGATGAAGACGCGACACATCACGACGAGCAGTACGTC. Residues: CARPDEDATHHDEQYV. The rearrangement uses TRBV4-1 and TRBJ2-7, with D unresolved. Germline CDR1 is MGHRA and CDR2 is YSYEKL. The CDR3 runs 16 residues. V shed 9 bases and J shed 5 bases, with 26 bases lying between them.

This chain connects TRBV24-1 to TRBJ2-5, with TRBD2 matching over 9 bases. Losses at the gene ends were 3 bases for V and 4 bases for J; bases not matched to a gene: 11. CDR1 is KGHDR and CDR2 is SFDVKD in the germline V gene. This CDR3 region has 17 residues. CDR3 residues: CATSDGPRGLAGETQYF. CDR3 bases: TGTGCCACCAGTGATGGCCCGAGGGGACTAGCAGGAGAGACCCAGTACTTC.

The genes are TRBV7-2 and TRBJ1-6; D unclear. Germline V gene sequence: CDR1 SGHTA, CDR2 FQGNSA. The CDR3 spans 18 residues. V was clipped by 2 bases and J by 6 bases, with 20 bases between them. The CDR3 loop reads CASSLQAWAGSANSPLHF. CDR3 coding DNA: TGTGCCAGCAGCTTACAGGCCTGGGCAGGATCGGCTAATTCACCCCTCCACTTT.

V usage is TRBV4-2 and J usage is TRBJ2-5; TRBD2 agrees at 10 bases. In germline, CDR1 is LGHNA, CDR2 YNFKEQ. This CDR3 contains 16 residues. V was clipped by 1 base and J by 2 bases; unmatched bases: 4. The CDR3 region is CASSQGGLAAQETQYF. CDR3 DNA sequence: TGTGCCAGCAGCCAAGGCGGACTAGCGGCACAAGAGACCCAGTACTTC.

The genes are TRBV28 and TRBJ1-5; weak D call: TRBD1 (6 bases). This CDR3 has 13 amino acids. Germline lookup yields CDR1 MDHEN and CDR2 SYDVKM. Trimming removed 8 bases from V and 7 bases from J, with 15 bases in between. Here the CDR3 reads CASSRGGPQPQHF. The CDR3 DNA sequence: TGTGCCAGCTCACGCGGGGGGCCCCAGCCCCAGCATTTT.

This chain links TRBV7-3 with TRBJ1-1, with TRBD1 as a possible D gene (5 bases). The germline V gene encodes CDR1 SGHTA and CDR2 FQGTGA. The CDR3 extends over 13 amino acids. Trimming pared 1 base from V and 6 bases from J, leaving 9 bases between. The CDR3 here is CASSLRQFSEAFF. CDR3 in DNA: TGTGCCAGCAGCTTAAGACAGTTCTCTGAAGCTTTCTTT.

The J gene is TRBJ2-1, the V gene TRBV18, with D uncertain. V gave up 5 bases and J gave up 4 bases, with 9 bases separating them. Germline CDR1 and CDR2: KGHSH and LQKENI. The CDR3 is 13 residues long. For the CDR3, the DNA is TGTGCCAGCTCAACTATAGCTTACAATGAGCAGTTCTTC. Protein: CASSTIAYNEQFF.

In DNA form, the CDR3 reads TGTGCTAGTGGTTTTGTTGCGAGGGCCAGCTCTGGAAACACCATATATTTT. Its protein product is CASGFVARASSGNTIYF. The chain links TRBV12-5 to TRBJ1-3, with D unclear. Trimming removed 3 bases from V and 0 bases from J, with 15 bases in between. The germline V gene has CDR1 LGHNT and CDR2 FRNRAP. This CDR3 has 17 amino acids.

This chain uses TRBV5-4 with TRBJ1-2; 8 nucleotides align to TRBD1. With V trimmed by 4 bases and J by 0 bases, 8 bases remained unmatched. Germline V gene lookup returns CDR1 SGHNT and CDR2 YYREEE (reference sequence). CDR3 size: 16 residues. The CDR3 sequence is CASSPRDRGANYGYTF. The CDR3 DNA is TGTGCCAGCAGCCCCCGAGACAGGGGAGCTAACTATGGCTACACCTTC.

This rearrangement joins TRBV2 to TRBJ2-7, with D possibly matching TRBD1 (5 bases). The germline CDR1 and CDR2 sequences are SNHLY and FYNNEI. The CDR3 sequence is 13 residues long. The ends were cut back, 7 bases at V and 3 bases at J, with 13 bases in the middle. The CDR3 DNA reads as TGTGCCAGCACCTTTAACAGGCACTACGAGCAGTACGTC. Amino acids: CASTFNRHYEQYV.

The CDR3 loop is CASSGTGSGANVLTF. The CDR3 DNA follows: TGTGCCAGCAGCGGAACGGGCTCTGGGGCCAACGTCCTGACTTTC. The V gene is TRBV5-4, the J gene TRBJ2-6, with no clear D. Germline V lookup: CDR1 SGHNT, CDR2 YYREEE (reference sequence). Trimming cost V 4 bases and J 0 bases, with 8 bases left between them. This CDR3 is 15 amino acids long.